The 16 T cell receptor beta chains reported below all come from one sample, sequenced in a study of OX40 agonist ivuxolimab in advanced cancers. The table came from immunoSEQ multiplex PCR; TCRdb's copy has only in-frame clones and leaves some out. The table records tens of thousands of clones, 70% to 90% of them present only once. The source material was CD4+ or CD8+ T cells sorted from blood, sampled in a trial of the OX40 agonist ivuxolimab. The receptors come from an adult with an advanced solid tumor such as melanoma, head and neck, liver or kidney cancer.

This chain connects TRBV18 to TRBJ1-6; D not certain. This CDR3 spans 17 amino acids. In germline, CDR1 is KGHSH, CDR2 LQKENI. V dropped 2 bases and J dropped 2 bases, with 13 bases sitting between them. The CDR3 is CASSPGRGYTYNSPLHF. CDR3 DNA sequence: TGTGCCAGCTCACCAGGCAGAGGATATACCTATAATTCACCCCTCCACTTT.

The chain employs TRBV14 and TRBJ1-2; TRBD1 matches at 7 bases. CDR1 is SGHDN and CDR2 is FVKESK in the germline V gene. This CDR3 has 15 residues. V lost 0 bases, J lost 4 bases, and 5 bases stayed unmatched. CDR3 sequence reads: CASSQERGPSYGYTF. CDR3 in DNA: TGTGCCAGCAGCCAAGAAAGGGGGCCAAGCTATGGCTACACCTTC.

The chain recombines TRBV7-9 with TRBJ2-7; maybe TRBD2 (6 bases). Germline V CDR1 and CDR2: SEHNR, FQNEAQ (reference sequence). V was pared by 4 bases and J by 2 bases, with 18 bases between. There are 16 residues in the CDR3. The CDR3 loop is CASSSTSSGLTYEQYF. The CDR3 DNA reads TGTGCCAGCAGCTCCACCTCTTCGGGACTCACCTACGAGCAGTACTTC.

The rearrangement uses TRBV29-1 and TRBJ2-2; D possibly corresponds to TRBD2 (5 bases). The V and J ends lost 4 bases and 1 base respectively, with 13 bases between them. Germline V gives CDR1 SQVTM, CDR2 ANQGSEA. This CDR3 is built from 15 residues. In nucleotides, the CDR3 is TGCAGCGTTGTTTCCAGCGGAAAGAACACCGGGGAGCTGTTTTTT. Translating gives CSVVSSGKNTGELFF.

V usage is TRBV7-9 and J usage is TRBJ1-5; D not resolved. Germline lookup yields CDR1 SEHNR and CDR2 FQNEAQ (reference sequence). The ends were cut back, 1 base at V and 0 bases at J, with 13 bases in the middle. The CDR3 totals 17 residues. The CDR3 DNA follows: TGTGCCAGCAGCTTAGACGACGGACTGTATAGCAATCAGCCCCAGCATTTT. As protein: CASSLDDGLYSNQPQHF.

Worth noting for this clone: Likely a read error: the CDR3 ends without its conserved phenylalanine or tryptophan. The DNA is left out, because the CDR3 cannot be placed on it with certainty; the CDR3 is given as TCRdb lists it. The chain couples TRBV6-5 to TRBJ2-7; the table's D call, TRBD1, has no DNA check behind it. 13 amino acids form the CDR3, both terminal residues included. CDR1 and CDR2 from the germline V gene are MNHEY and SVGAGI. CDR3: CASSYAPGQGLEI.

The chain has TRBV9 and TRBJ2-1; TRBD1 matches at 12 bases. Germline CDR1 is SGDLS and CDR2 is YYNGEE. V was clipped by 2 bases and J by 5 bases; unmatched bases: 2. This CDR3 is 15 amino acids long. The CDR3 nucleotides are TGTGCCAGCAGCGTGGGACAGGGGGCCAACAATGAGCAGTTCTTC. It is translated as CASSVGQGANNEQFF.

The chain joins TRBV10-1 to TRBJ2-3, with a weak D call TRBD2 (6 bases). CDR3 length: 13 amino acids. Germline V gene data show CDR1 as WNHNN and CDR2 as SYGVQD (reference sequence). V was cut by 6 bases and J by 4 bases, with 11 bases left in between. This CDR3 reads CASSSGVADTQYF. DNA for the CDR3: TGCGCCAGCAGCTCGGGAGTTGCAGATACGCAGTATTTT.

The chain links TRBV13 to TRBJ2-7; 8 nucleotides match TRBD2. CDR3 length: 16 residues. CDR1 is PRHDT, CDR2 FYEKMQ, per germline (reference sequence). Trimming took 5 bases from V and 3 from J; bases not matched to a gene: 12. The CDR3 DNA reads TGTGCCAGCAGCCCGGGGGGTAGCGGGAAGCTCTACGAGCAGTACTTC. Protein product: CASSPGGSGKLYEQYF.

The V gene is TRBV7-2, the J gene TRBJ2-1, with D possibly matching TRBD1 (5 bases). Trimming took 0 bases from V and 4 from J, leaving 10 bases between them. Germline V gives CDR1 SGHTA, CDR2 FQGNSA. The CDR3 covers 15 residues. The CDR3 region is CASSLASAGYNEQFF. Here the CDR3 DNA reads TGTGCCAGCAGCTTAGCGTCGGCAGGGTACAATGAGCAGTTCTTC.

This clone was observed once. The CDR3 is CASEDGTGETQYF. As DNA, the CDR3 is TGTGCCTCTGAGGATGGGACTGGAGAGACCCAGTACTTC. V gene TRBV2 combines with J gene TRBJ2-5; D perhaps matches TRBD2 (6 bases). The germline CDR1 and CDR2 sequences are SNHLY and FYNNEI. This CDR3 contains 13 residues. V lost 11 bases and J 4 bases, leaving 17 bases between the germline ends.

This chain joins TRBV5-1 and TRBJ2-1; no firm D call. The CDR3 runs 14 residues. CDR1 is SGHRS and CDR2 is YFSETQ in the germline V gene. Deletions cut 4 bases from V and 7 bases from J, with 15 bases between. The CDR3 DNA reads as TGCGCCAGCAGCCCCAGGATGGGTGGAAATGAGCAGTTCTTC. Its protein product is CASSPRMGGNEQFF. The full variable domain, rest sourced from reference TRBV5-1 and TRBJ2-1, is KAGVTQTPRYLIKTRGQQVTLSCSPISGHRSVSWYQQTPGQGLQFLFEYFSETQRNKGNFPGRFSGRQFSNSRSEMNVSTLELGDSALYLCASSPRMGGNEQFFGPGTRLTVL.

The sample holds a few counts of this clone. CDR3 residues: CAWKPGAFF. Written as DNA, the CDR3 is TGTGCCTGGAAACCTGGAGCTTTCTTT. This chain uses TRBV30 with TRBJ1-1; D uncertain. Per the germline V gene, CDR1 is GTSNPN and CDR2 is SVGIG (reference sequence). V was cut by 4 bases and J by 10 bases, with 7 bases left in between. The CDR3 has 9 residues.

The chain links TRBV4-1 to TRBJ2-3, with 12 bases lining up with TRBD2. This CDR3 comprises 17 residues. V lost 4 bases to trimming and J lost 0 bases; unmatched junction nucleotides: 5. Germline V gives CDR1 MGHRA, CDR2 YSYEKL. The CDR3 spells CASSPRTSGDSTDTQYF. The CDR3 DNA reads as TGCGCCAGCAGCCCACGGACTAGCGGGGATAGCACAGATACGCAGTATTTT.

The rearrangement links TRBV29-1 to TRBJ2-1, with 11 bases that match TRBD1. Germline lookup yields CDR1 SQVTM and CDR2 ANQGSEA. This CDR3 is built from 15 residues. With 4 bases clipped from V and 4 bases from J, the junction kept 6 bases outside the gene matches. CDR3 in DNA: TGCAGCGTTGGACCGGGACAGGGGGAGTACAATGAGCAGTTCTTC. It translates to CSVGPGQGEYNEQFF.

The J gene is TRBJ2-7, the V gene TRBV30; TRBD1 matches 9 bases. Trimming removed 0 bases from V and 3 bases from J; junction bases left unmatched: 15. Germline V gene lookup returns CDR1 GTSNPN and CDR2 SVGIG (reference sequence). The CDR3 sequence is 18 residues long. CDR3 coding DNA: TGTGCCTGGAGTGTACCCGAACACAAGACAGGGGGAAGCTACGAGCAGTACTTC. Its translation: CAWSVPEHKTGGSYEQYF.